The T cell receptor beta chain described here comes from a study of T cells in Graves' hyperthyroidism and ophthalmopathy. Broader study findings: Expanded thyroid clonotypes (above 0.001) were mostly also found in blood.

PBMCs were derived from more than 8 ml fresh peripheral blood. What was amplified from RNA transcripts were TCR beta CDR3 regions. With the HTBI primer set, the TCR CDR3 went through a first round of RT-PCR. Each CDR3 protein is one row after TCRdb ran MiXCR on the multiplex PCR reads. This repertoire shows roughly 640,000 distinct CDR3 sequences, approximately 15% found once; its top ten account for roughly 3%. For this clonotype: The antigen is undetermined.

CDR3 length equals 16 residues. The germline V gene encodes CDR1 SGHDN and CDR2 FVKESK. Germline trimming cut 4 bases from V and 0 bases from J; bases unmatched to any gene: 6. Sequencing used blood. The chain uses TRBV14 and TRBJ2-3; 8 bases agree with TRBD2. The source of this sequence is a middle-aged woman with Graves' ophthalmopathy. This CDR3 reads CASSLDSGISTDTQYF. CDR3 in DNA: TGTGCCAGCAGCCTGGATAGCGGGATTAGCACAGATACGCAGTATTTT.